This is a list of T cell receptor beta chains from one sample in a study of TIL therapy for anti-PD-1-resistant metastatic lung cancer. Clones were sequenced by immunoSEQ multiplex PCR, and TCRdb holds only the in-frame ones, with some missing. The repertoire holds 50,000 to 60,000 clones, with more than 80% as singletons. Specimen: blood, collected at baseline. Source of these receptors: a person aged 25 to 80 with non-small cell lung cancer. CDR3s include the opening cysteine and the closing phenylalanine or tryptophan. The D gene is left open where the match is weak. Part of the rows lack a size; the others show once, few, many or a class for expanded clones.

CDR3aa: CASSYLGRTGELFF
CDR3nt: TGTGCCAGCAGTTACTTGGGGAGGACCGGGGAGCTGTTTTTT
abundance: .
v_gene: TRBV6-5
d_gene: .
j_gene: TRBJ2-2

CDR3aa: CAWSDQGLGNQPQHF
CDR3nt: TGTGCCTGGAGCGATCAGGGTTTGGGCAATCAGCCCCAGCATTTT
abundance: .
v_gene: TRBV30
d_gene: .
j_gene: TRBJ1-5

CDR3aa: CASSQRQGPDEQYF
CDR3nt: TGTGCCAGCAGCCAAAGACAGGGTCCCGACGAGCAGTACTTC
abundance: few
v_gene: TRBV7-6
d_gene: TRBD1
j_gene: TRBJ2-7

CDR3aa: CASSLAEGASYF
CDR3nt: TGCGCCAGCAGCTTGGCGGAAGGGGCATCTTACTTC
abundance: .
v_gene: TRBV5-1
d_gene: .
j_gene: TRBJ2-5

CDR3aa: CASSGTGTGGYNEQFF
CDR3nt: TGTGCCAGCTCGGGCACCGGGACAGGGGGCTACAATGAGCAGTTCTTC
abundance: .
v_gene: TRBV18
d_gene: TRBD1
j_gene: TRBJ2-1

CDR3aa: CASSPRTSGGNTIYF
CDR3nt: TGTGCCAGCTCACCTCGGACATCTGGAGGAAACACCATATATTTT
abundance: .
v_gene: TRBV18
d_gene: .
j_gene: TRBJ1-3

CDR3aa: CASQLTLNQPQHF
CDR3nt: TGTGCCAGCCAGCTAACCCTCAATCAGCCCCAGCATTTT
abundance: .
v_gene: TRBV6-6
d_gene: .
j_gene: TRBJ1-5

CDR3aa: CASSGGTGVMAQHF
CDR3nt: TGTGCCAGCAGTGGAGGGACAGGGGTAATGGCCCAGCATTTT
abundance: few
v_gene: TRBV27
d_gene: TRBD1
j_gene: TRBJ1-5

CDR3aa: CASTNLEGGDYGYTF
CDR3nt: TGTGCCAGCACCAACCTGGAGGGAGGGGACTATGGCTACACCTTC
abundance: .
v_gene: TRBV27
d_gene: .
j_gene: TRBJ1-2

CDR3aa: CASSLWDYNEQFF
CDR3nt: TGTGCCAGCAGTTTATGGGACTACAATGAGCAGTTCTTC
abundance: .
v_gene: TRBV12-3/TRBV12-4
d_gene: .
j_gene: TRBJ2-1

CDR3aa: CASSARDRENTGELFF
CDR3nt: TGTGCCAGCAGCGCTAGGGACAGGGAGAACACCGGGGAGCTGTTTTTT
abundance: .
v_gene: TRBV9
d_gene: TRBD1
j_gene: TRBJ2-2

CDR3aa: CAWSTGWPPGDEQFF
CDR3nt: TGTGCCTGGAGCACCGGGTGGCCCCCGGGGGATGAGCAGTTCTTC
abundance: once
v_gene: TRBV30
d_gene: .
j_gene: TRBJ2-1

CDR3aa: CASSFSGRATDTQYF
CDR3nt: TGTGCCAGCAGCTTTAGCGGGAGGGCCACAGATACGCAGTATTTT
abundance: .
v_gene: TRBV7-2
d_gene: TRBD2
j_gene: TRBJ2-3

CDR3aa: CASSVRTGVYLNEQFF
CDR3nt: TGTGCCAGCAGCGTAAGAACCGGGGTCTACCTAAATGAGCAGTTCTTC
abundance: .
v_gene: TRBV9
d_gene: .
j_gene: TRBJ2-1

CDR3aa: CASSHVDRDFVGYTF
CDR3nt: TGCGCCAGCAGCCACGTTGACAGGGATTTCGTTGGCTACACCTTC
abundance: .
v_gene: TRBV4-1
d_gene: TRBD1
j_gene: TRBJ1-2

CDR3aa: CASREGRGEKLFF
CDR3nt: TGTGCCAGCAGAGAGGGGAGGGGGGAAAAACTGTTTTTT
abundance: .
v_gene: TRBV6-5
d_gene: .
j_gene: TRBJ1-4

CDR3aa: CASSPRRGGGATDTQYF
CDR3nt: TGTGCCAGCAGCCCGAGAAGAGGGGGGGGCGCCACAGATACGCAGTATTTT
abundance: .
v_gene: TRBV7-6
d_gene: .
j_gene: TRBJ2-3

CDR3aa: CAWSAGSGYTF
CDR3nt: TGTGCCTGGAGTGCGGGTTCTGGCTACACCTTC
abundance: few
v_gene: TRBV30
d_gene: .
j_gene: TRBJ1-2

CDR3aa: CASSQDYYGNTIYF
CDR3nt: TGCGCCAGCAGCCAAGATTATTATGGAAACACCATATATTTT
abundance: .
v_gene: TRBV4-3
d_gene: .
j_gene: TRBJ1-3

CDR3aa: CASSQGTGGPETNTGELFF
CDR3nt: TGCGCCAGCAGCCAAGGGACGGGAGGGCCTGAGACCAACACCGGGGAGCTGTTTTTT
abundance: .
v_gene: TRBV4-3
d_gene: TRBD2
j_gene: TRBJ2-2

CDR3aa: CASSFWGASGNEQFF
CDR3nt: TGTGCCAGCAGCTTTTGGGGGGCAAGTGGCAATGAGCAGTTCTTC
abundance: .
v_gene: TRBV7-2
d_gene: .
j_gene: TRBJ2-1

CDR3aa: CASSFYPGQLAYEQYF
CDR3nt: TGTGCCAGCAGCTTTTATCCGGGACAGTTAGCCTACGAGCAGTACTTC
abundance: .
v_gene: TRBV7-8
d_gene: TRBD1
j_gene: TRBJ2-7

CDR3aa: CASSYVRGPTYEQYF
CDR3nt: TGTGCCAGCAGTTACGTTAGGGGGCCTACCTACGAGCAGTACTTC
abundance: .
v_gene: TRBV6-2/TRBV6-3
d_gene: TRBD1
j_gene: TRBJ2-7

CDR3aa: CASSVSSKNTEAFF
CDR3nt: TGTGCCAGCTCAGTATCCTCGAAGAACACTGAAGCTTTCTTT
abundance: .
v_gene: TRBV18
d_gene: .
j_gene: TRBJ1-1

CDR3aa: CASKYMGMGNTEAFF
CDR3nt: TGTGCCAGCAAGTATATGGGGATGGGGAACACTGAAGCTTTCTTT
abundance: .
v_gene: TRBV27
d_gene: .
j_gene: TRBJ1-1

CDR3aa: CASSIRTSYETQYF
CDR3nt: TGTGCCAGCAGTATCAGGACTAGCTATGAGACCCAGTACTTC
abundance: .
v_gene: TRBV2
d_gene: TRBD2
j_gene: TRBJ2-5

CDR3aa: CAWSLGTANSPLHF
CDR3nt: TGTGCCTGGAGTTTAGGGACAGCGAATTCACCCCTCCACTTT
abundance: .
v_gene: TRBV30
d_gene: TRBD1
j_gene: TRBJ1-6

CDR3aa: CANPSRASGSISYEQYF
CDR3nt: TGTGCCAACCCATCCCGGGCTAGCGGGAGCATTAGCTACGAGCAGTACTTC
abundance: .
v_gene: TRBV19
d_gene: TRBD2
j_gene: TRBJ2-7

CDR3aa: CASTPGARGGANVLTF
CDR3nt: TGTGCCAGCACCCCCGGGGCAAGAGGTGGGGCCAACGTCCTGACTTTC
abundance: .
v_gene: TRBV5-4
d_gene: .
j_gene: TRBJ2-6

CDR3aa: CASSLRAGSSTDTQYF
CDR3nt: TGTGCCAGCAGCTTAAGGGCGGGGTCTAGCACAGATACGCAGTATTTT
abundance: .
v_gene: TRBV7-8
d_gene: .
j_gene: TRBJ2-3

CDR3aa: CASSELGLGYNEQFF
CDR3nt: TGTGCCAGCAGTGAGCTTGGGTTAGGCTACAATGAGCAGTTCTTC
abundance: .
v_gene: TRBV2
d_gene: .
j_gene: TRBJ2-1

CDR3aa: CASSEPGQVEAFF
CDR3nt: TGTGCCAGCAGTGAACCTGGACAGGTTGAAGCTTTCTTT
abundance: .
v_gene: TRBV25-1
d_gene: TRBD1
j_gene: TRBJ1-1

CDR3aa: CASSSHRPDNSGNTIYF
CDR3nt: TGTGCCAGCAGCTCGCACCGTCCAGACAACTCTGGAAACACCATATATTTT
abundance: .
v_gene: TRBV5-4
d_gene: .
j_gene: TRBJ1-3

CDR3aa: CASSQERREEYNEQFF
CDR3nt: TGCGCCAGCAGCCAAGAAAGACGGGAGGAATACAATGAGCAGTTCTTC
abundance: .
v_gene: TRBV4-1
d_gene: TRBD2
j_gene: TRBJ2-1

CDR3aa: CASSLAGVLYNEQFF
CDR3nt: TGTGCCAGCAGCCTCGCAGGGGTTCTATACAATGAGCAGTTCTTC
abundance: .
v_gene: TRBV5-6
d_gene: .
j_gene: TRBJ2-1

CDR3aa: CSVEGRAGNTIYF
CDR3nt: TGCAGCGTTGAAGGCAGGGCTGGAAACACCATATATTTT
abundance: .
v_gene: TRBV29-1
d_gene: .
j_gene: TRBJ1-3

CDR3aa: CASSVDGWGTQYF
CDR3nt: TGTGCCAGCAGCGTAGACGGGTGGGGGACCCAGTACTTC
abundance: .
v_gene: TRBV9
d_gene: .
j_gene: TRBJ2-5

CDR3aa: CASSETGFWGLNSPLHF
CDR3nt: TGTGCCAGCAGTGAAACTGGGTTTTGGGGGCTCAATTCACCCCTCCACTTT
abundance: .
v_gene: TRBV25-1
d_gene: .
j_gene: TRBJ1-6

CDR3aa: CASSMMDRDVVTEAFF
CDR3nt: TGTGCCAGTAGTATGATGGACAGGGACGTGGTCACTGAAGCTTTCTTT
abundance: .
v_gene: TRBV19
d_gene: TRBD1
j_gene: TRBJ1-1

CDR3aa: CASTPGNIYGYTF
CDR3nt: TGCGCCAGCACCCCGGGGAACATCTATGGCTACACCTTC
abundance: .
v_gene: TRBV5-1
d_gene: .
j_gene: TRBJ1-2

CDR3aa: CASRETVGGFYEQYF
CDR3nt: TGTGCCAGCAGAGAAACGGTGGGTGGCTTCTACGAGCAGTACTTC
abundance: once
v_gene: TRBV11-2
d_gene: .
j_gene: TRBJ2-7

CDR3aa: CASSQLIRGDRGREQYF
CDR3nt: TGCGCCAGCAGTCAACTGATCCGGGGGGACAGGGGGCGTGAGCAGTACTTC
abundance: once
v_gene: TRBV23-1
d_gene: TRBD1
j_gene: TRBJ2-7

CDR3aa: CASSQEVGLGQPQHF
CDR3nt: TGTGCCAGCAGCCAAGAGGTGGGGTTAGGTCAGCCCCAGCATTTT
abundance: .
v_gene: TRBV3-1/TRBV3-2
d_gene: .
j_gene: TRBJ1-5

CDR3aa: CASSLGGLTGELFF
CDR3nt: TGTGCCAGCAGTCTCGGGGGTCTTACCGGGGAGCTGTTTTTT
abundance: .
v_gene: TRBV7-3
d_gene: .
j_gene: TRBJ2-2

CDR3aa: CASSSLGTGKNEQYF
CDR3nt: TGTGCCAGCAGTTCGCTGGGGACAGGGAAGAACGAGCAGTACTTC
abundance: few
v_gene: TRBV27
d_gene: TRBD1
j_gene: TRBJ2-7

CDR3aa: CASSQEATGDTEAFF
CDR3nt: TGCGCCAGCAGCCAAGAGGCTACAGGGGACACTGAAGCTTTCTTT
abundance: medium-sized
v_gene: TRBV4-1
d_gene: TRBD1
j_gene: TRBJ1-1

CDR3aa: CASSWEGQQFF
CDR3nt: TGTGCCAGCAGTTGGGAGGGACAGCAGTTCTTC
abundance: .
v_gene: TRBV6-6
d_gene: TRBD2
j_gene: TRBJ2-1

CDR3aa: CASSLGDGPNQPQHF
CDR3nt: TGCGCCAGCAGCCTCGGGGACGGACCCAATCAGCCCCAGCATTTT
abundance: .
v_gene: TRBV5-1
d_gene: .
j_gene: TRBJ1-5

CDR3aa: CASSPRLFYEQYF
CDR3nt: TGTGCCAGCAGCCCACGCCTATTCTACGAGCAGTACTTC
abundance: .
v_gene: TRBV11-2
d_gene: .
j_gene: TRBJ2-7

CDR3aa: CASRGGQGTPQHF
CDR3nt: TGTGCCAGTAGGGGGGGACAGGGGACGCCCCAGCATTTT
abundance: .
v_gene: TRBV19
d_gene: TRBD1
j_gene: TRBJ1-5

CDR3aa: CASSVPGYGNTEAFF
CDR3nt: TGTGCCAGCAGTGTCCCGGGCTACGGGAACACTGAAGCTTTCTTT
abundance: .
v_gene: TRBV6-2/TRBV6-3
d_gene: .
j_gene: TRBJ1-1

CDR3aa: CASSDRVYSPLHF
CDR3nt: TGTGCCAGTAGTGACAGGGTTTATTCACCCCTCCACTTT
abundance: few
v_gene: TRBV19
d_gene: TRBD1
j_gene: TRBJ1-6

CDR3aa: CASNPTSGATDTQYF
CDR3nt: TGTGCCAGCAACCCCACTAGCGGGGCCACAGATACGCAGTATTTT
abundance: .
v_gene: TRBV6-5
d_gene: TRBD2
j_gene: TRBJ2-3

CDR3aa: CASSLTSGSGSNEQFF
CDR3nt: TGTGCCAGCAGCTTGACTAGCGGGAGCGGGAGCAATGAGCAGTTCTTC
abundance: medium-sized
v_gene: TRBV7-2
d_gene: TRBD2
j_gene: TRBJ2-1

CDR3aa: CATSDSGTGRYEQYF
CDR3nt: TGTGCCACCAGTGATAGTGGGACAGGAAGGTACGAGCAGTACTTC
abundance: .
v_gene: TRBV24-1
d_gene: TRBD1
j_gene: TRBJ2-7

CDR3aa: CASSQTTGQGYEQYF
CDR3nt: TGTGCCAGCAGCCAAACTACGGGACAGGGCTACGAGCAGTACTTC
abundance: few
v_gene: TRBV3-1/TRBV3-2
d_gene: TRBD1
j_gene: TRBJ2-7

CDR3aa: CASSYPWGPGQSYF
CDR3nt: TGTGCCAGCAGTTACCCGTGGGGACCGGGACAGTCTTATTTC
abundance: few
v_gene: TRBV6-2/TRBV6-3
d_gene: TRBD1
j_gene: TRBJ2-7

CDR3aa: CASSYGDDTEAFF
CDR3nt: TGTGCCAGCAGTTACGGCGATGACACTGAAGCTTTCTTT
abundance: .
v_gene: TRBV6-5
d_gene: .
j_gene: TRBJ1-1

CDR3aa: CSAHWRNEQFF
CDR3nt: TGCAGTGCCCATTGGAGGAATGAGCAGTTCTTC
abundance: .
v_gene: TRBV20-1
d_gene: .
j_gene: TRBJ2-1